This T cell receptor beta chain was captured in a study of response to subunit inactivated influenza vaccine. CDR3 length: 16 residues. Germline V gives CDR1 LGHDT, CDR2 YNNKEL (reference sequence). V was pared by 4 bases and J by 7 bases, with 14 bases of the junction left unmatched. MiXCR, applied by TCRdb to the RT-PCR reads, yields one record per CDR3 protein. The sample consists of 500,000 to 600,000 distinct CDR3 sequences, around 8% of them appearing once. Sample: PBMCs from blood, taken around 2 years after vaccination. J is TRBJ2-7 and V is TRBV3-1; TRBD1 matches 9 bases. This clonotype was sampled from a man aged 45 to 75 who received an inactivated influenza vaccine. CDR3 coding DNA: TGTGCCAGCAGCCCTGACCACGGGACAGGGAGCAAGGAGCAGTACTTC. It codes for CASSPDHGTGSKEQYF.